The T cell receptor beta chain described here comes from a study of beta chain features in type 1 diabetes. General study results and limits: The question left open here concerned HLA type influencing TCRB rearrangement.

Worth noting for this clone: Its antigen is not known.

Germline V CDR1 and CDR2: LNHNV, YYDKDF (reference sequence). CDR3 length: 13 amino acids. J was trimmed by 5 bases and V by 7 bases; bases with no gene match: 7. Expressed TCRB transcripts were sequenced, since all the RNA that had been isolated was reverse transcribed. Produced via immunoSEQ multiplex PCR; TCRdb's table is partial and in-frame only. In the table there are about 900,000 clones, about 17% of which are singletons. The sequenced sample consisted of naive CD4+ T cells from blood. V usage is TRBV15 and J usage is TRBJ1-1; 7 bases match TRBD1. This TCR was recovered from a young woman in good health. The CDR3 is CATTTGERTEAFF. CDR3 in DNA: TGTGCCACCACAACAGGGGAGCGGACTGAAGCTTTCTTT.